A single sample gave rise to the 22 T cell receptor beta chains below, sequenced in a study of shared clonotypes between healthy human individuals (TCRdb year 2020). CD8 naive samples were obtained by positive selection for CCR7 among CD45RO-negative cells, yielding a CD45RA+CCR7+ population from which TemRA cells were excluded. Libraries were constructed by the immunoSEQ multiplex PCR assay. TCRdb retrieved this table from immuneACCESS and kept in-frame rearrangements only. Not all clones are present; in checked studies, unresolved V genes account for under half, and no reason is known for the remainder. Within this sample are roughly 810,000 clones, with 96% of them counted one time only. Roughly 0.23% of the sample goes to the ten largest clones. The sample was naive CD8+ T cells sorted from blood. The sample's cell subset or site label, decoded: CD45RA+CCR7+. Receptors originate from a man between 25 and 39 years old in good health.

The chain links TRBV6-5 to TRBJ2-5; TRBD1 agrees at 10 bases. Trimming removed 2 bases from V and 5 bases from J; junction bases left unmatched: 5. Per germline, CDR1 MNHEY and CDR2 SVGAGI. The CDR3 consists of 15 residues. The CDR3 region is CASSYRDRGEETQYF. CDR3 in DNA: TGTGCCAGCAGTTACCGGGACAGGGGCGAGGAGACCCAGTACTTC.

The chain has TRBV7-9 and TRBJ2-1; a weak D match, TRBD2 (6 bases). The CDR3 loop spans 16 amino acids. Germline loops: CDR1 SEHNR, CDR2 FQNEAQ (reference sequence). Trimming took off 4 bases at V and 4 bases at J, with 17 bases between the two ends. CDR3 in amino acids: CASSSKTRAVYNEQFF. DNA of the CDR3: TGTGCCAGCAGCTCTAAGACTAGGGCGGTATACAATGAGCAGTTCTTC. Full variable domain (outside the CDR3, taken from reference TRBV7-9 and TRBJ2-1): DTGVSQNPRHKITKRGQNVTFRCDPISEHNRLYWYRQTLGQGPEFLTYFQNEAQLEKSRLLSDRFSAERPKGSFSTLEIQRTEQGDSAMYLCASSSKTRAVYNEQFFGPGTRLTVL.

V gene TRBV9 combines with J gene TRBJ2-1; 8 nucleotides agree with TRBD2. Per the germline V gene, CDR1 is SGDLS and CDR2 is YYNGEE. CDR3 size: 16 residues. The trim removed 4 bases at V and 10 bases at J, leaving 16 bases unmatched. The CDR3 protein is CASSLDEREGRWEQFF. Written as DNA, the CDR3 is TGTGCCAGCAGCCTGGACGAACGGGAGGGCCGGTGGGAGCAGTTCTTC.

The chain has TRBV7-9 and TRBJ2-7; possibly TRBD1 or TRBD2 for D (5 bases each). The CDR3 covers 15 residues. Looked up from germline, CDR1 is SEHNR and CDR2 is FQNEAQ (reference sequence). Trimming took off 1 base at V and 2 bases at J, with 12 bases between the two ends. The CDR3 coding sequence is TGTGCCAGCAGCTTAGGGACCCGGGACCCCTACGAGCAGTACTTC. Its protein product is CASSLGTRDPYEQYF.

This clone showed up just once. The chain recombines TRBV5-6 with TRBJ2-7; 7 positions match TRBD1. V lost 3 bases, J lost 2 bases, and 5 bases stayed unmatched. The length of the CDR3 is 14 residues. Germline V lookup: CDR1 SGHDT, CDR2 YYEEEE. The CDR3 nucleotides are TGTGCCAGCAGCTCAGGGACAGCTACCTACGAGCAGTACTTC. Its translation: CASSSGTATYEQYF.

CDR3 coding DNA: TGTGCCAGCAGCTCCGTAGGACAGGGAAGGACTGAAGCTTTCTTT. This translates into CASSSVGQGRTEAFF. The chain couples TRBV7-9 to TRBJ1-1, with 8 bases lining up with TRBD1. CDR1 and CDR2 from the germline V gene are SEHNR and FQNEAQ (reference sequence). Trimming took 4 bases from V and 5 from J; bases not matched to a gene: 9. This CDR3 is built from 15 residues.

This clone was seen only once. The V call is TRBV5-4, the J call TRBJ2-1; TRBD1 is a possible D gene (5 bases). Looked up from germline, CDR1 is SGHNT and CDR2 is YYREEE (reference sequence). The CDR3 length is 11 residues. The V end was cut by 7 bases, the J end by 12 bases, with 14 bases between. The CDR3 region has the DNA TGTGCCAGCCGGCTAGGACACCGGCAGTTCTTC. Translation gives CASRLGHRQFF. Full variable domain (remainder filled in from reference TRBV5-4 and TRBJ2-1): ETGVTQSPTHLIKTRGQQVTLRCSSQSGHNTVSWYQQALGQGPQFIFQYYREEENGRGNFPPRFSGLQFPNYSSELNVNALELDDSALYLCASRLGHRQFFGPGTRLTVL.

The genes are TRBV11-2 and TRBJ2-1, with TRBD2 identical over 8 bases. The CDR3 is made up of 17 amino acids. CDR1 and CDR2 from the germline V gene are SGHAT and FQNNGV. The J segment lost 4 bases and the V segment lost 4 bases, leaving 12 bases of the junction unmatched. Here the CDR3 reads CASSYTSGDPIYNEQFF. CDR3 sequence (DNA): TGTGCCAGCAGCTATACTAGCGGAGATCCCATTTACAATGAGCAGTTCTTC.

The gene calls are TRBV5-4 and TRBJ1-1; 8 bases map to TRBD1. Germline CDR1 and CDR2: SGHNT and YYREEE (reference sequence). The CDR3 spans 17 residues. J lost 6 bases, V lost 1 base, and 14 bases had no gene match. This CDR3 is CASSLIGSGRGLAEAFF. CDR3 bases: TGTGCCAGCAGCTTGATTGGTTCGGGCAGGGGGCTTGCTGAAGCTTTCTTT.

The J gene is TRBJ2-1, the V gene TRBV27, with D unresolved. The length of the CDR3 is 13 residues. Germline-derived CDR1 and CDR2 are MNHEY and SMNVEV (reference sequence). The germline V and J ends were trimmed by 10 bases and 0 bases, with 10 bases remaining between them. The CDR3 protein is CATKRASYNEQFF. The CDR3 DNA reads as TGTGCCACCAAAAGGGCCTCCTACAATGAGCAGTTCTTC.

The rearrangement links TRBV7-9 to TRBJ2-3, with 11 positions matching TRBD2. The germline CDR1 and CDR2 sequences are SEHNR and FQNEAQ (reference sequence). The V gene end was trimmed by 7 bases and the J gene end by 11 bases; junction bases not matched to a gene: 14. This CDR3 has 15 amino acids. CDR3 amino acids: CASIPASGRPGGQYF. CDR3 nucleotide sequence: TGTGCCAGCATCCCCGCTAGCGGGAGGCCAGGGGGGCAGTATTTT.

The V gene is TRBV6-5, the J gene TRBJ2-1; TRBD1 agrees at 10 bases. The CDR3 loop spans 16 amino acids. Unmatched junction bases numbered 10, after V lost 4 bases and J lost 7 bases. The germline CDR1 and CDR2 sequences are MNHEY and SVGAGI. Here the CDR3 reads CASSLSGTGVRNEQFF. In DNA form, the CDR3 reads TGTGCCAGCAGTTTAAGTGGGACAGGGGTAAGGAATGAGCAGTTCTTC.

CDR3 coding DNA: TGTGCCAGCAGCAACAGAAACACCATATATTTT. This encodes CASSNRNTIYF. J is TRBJ1-3 and V is TRBV9; no reliable D call. From germline, CDR1 is SGDLS and CDR2 YYNGEE. The CDR3 runs 11 residues. V was cut by 4 bases and J by 5 bases, with 4 bases left in between.

This chain joins TRBV28 and TRBJ1-5; 9 bases fit TRBD1. Germline V gene data show CDR1 as MDHEN and CDR2 as SYDVKM. V lost 4 bases and J lost 6; bases outside the gene matches: 10. The CDR3 has 16 residues. The CDR3 loop reads CASSYDRGVNAQPQHF. In DNA form, the CDR3 reads TGTGCCAGCAGTTATGACAGGGGGGTCAATGCTCAGCCCCAGCATTTT.

The genes are TRBV27 and TRBJ2-6; 11 bases are shared with TRBD1. CDR1 MNHEY and CDR2 SMNVEV come from the germline V gene (reference sequence). V shed 0 bases and J 2 bases; nucleotides not matched to a gene: 0. The CDR3 runs to 17 residues. Here the CDR3 reads CASSLSGQGAGANVLTF. Written as DNA, the CDR3 is TGTGCCAGCAGTTTATCGGGACAGGGGGCTGGGGCCAACGTCCTGACTTTC.

A note on this clone: Other DNA sequences of this sample code for an identical CDR3. The V and J genes are TRBV7-9 and TRBJ2-2; TRBD1 is a possible D gene (6 bases). V was trimmed by 5 bases and J by 5 bases, leaving 6 bases between them. The CDR3 covers 12 residues. Germline values: CDR1 SEHNR, CDR2 FQNEAQ (reference sequence). The CDR3 region is CASSQGTGELFF. The CDR3 DNA reads as TGTGCCAGCAGCCAGGGGACCGGGGAGCTGTTTTTT. Drawing the rest from reference TRBV7-9 and TRBJ2-2, the complete variable domain is DTGVSQNPRHKITKRGQNVTFRCDPISEHNRLYWYRQTLGQGPEFLTYFQNEAQLEKSRLLSDRFSAERPKGSFSTLEIQRTEQGDSAMYLCASSQGTGELFFGEGSRLTVL.

V and J are TRBV7-6 and TRBJ2-2; 8 positions agree with TRBD1. The trim removed 7 bases at V and 1 base at J, leaving 8 bases unmatched. Germline V gene data show CDR1 as SGHVS and CDR2 as FNYEAQ. The length of the CDR3 is 16 residues. CDR3 in DNA: TGTGCCAGCAAATCAGCAGACAGGGGGAACACCGGGGAGCTGTTTTTT. This sequence encodes CASKSADRGNTGELFF. Combining the CDR3 with reference TRBV7-6 and TRBJ2-2 gives the whole variable domain GAGVSQSPRYKVTKRGQDVALRCDPISGHVSLYWYRQALGQGPEFLTYFNYEAQQDKSGLPNDRFSAERPEGSISTLTIQRTEQRDSAMYRCASKSADRGNTGELFFGEGSRLTVL.

The CDR3 DNA reads TGTGCCAGCAGCTTACAGACAGGGAGTTCCTACGAGCAGTACTTC. This codes for CASSLQTGSSYEQYF. J is TRBJ2-7 and V is TRBV7-9, with TRBD1 identical over 7 bases. This CDR3 region has 15 residues. J gave up 1 base and V 2 bases, and 5 bases lay outside the gene matches. CDR1 and CDR2 from the germline V gene are SEHNR and FQNEAQ (reference sequence).

CDR3: CASSLYSSYNEQFF. CDR3 in DNA: TGTGCCAGCAGCTTGTACAGCTCCTACAATGAGCAGTTCTTC. The chain uses TRBV5-4 and TRBJ2-1; D is undetermined. The germline V gene has CDR1 SGHNT and CDR2 YYREEE (reference sequence). The CDR3 spans 14 residues. Deletions cut 1 base from V and 0 bases from J, with 5 bases between.

The J gene is TRBJ2-7, the V gene TRBV27; perhaps TRBD1 as D (5 bases). Germline lookup yields CDR1 MNHEY and CDR2 SMNVEV (reference sequence). Between the trimmed V and J ends, which lost 10 bases and 3 bases, there was a span of 10 bases. The CDR3 has 11 residues. Written as DNA, the CDR3 is TGTGCCACCACAGGCCGCTACGAGCAGTACTTC. Translating it yields CATTGRYEQYF.

This chain joins TRBV4-1 and TRBJ2-1, with unresolved D. CDR1 is MGHRA, CDR2 YSYEKL, per germline. Deletions cut 4 bases from V and 11 bases from J, with 15 bases between. The CDR3 sequence is 13 residues long. The CDR3, as DNA: TGCGCCAGCAGCCCCCCGGTCGGCCCACAGCAGTTCTTC. Encoded protein: CASSPPVGPQQFF.

This chain uses TRBV7-9 with TRBJ2-1; 12 bases align to TRBD1. This CDR3 spans 16 amino acids. The ends lost 5 bases at V and 7 bases at J; junction bases unmatched: 9. The germline gives CDR1 SEHNR, CDR2 FQNEAQ (reference sequence). The CDR3 here is CASSVTRDRGRNEQFF. CDR3 nucleotide sequence: TGTGCCAGCAGCGTCACACGGGACAGGGGGCGAAATGAGCAGTTCTTC.